These T cell receptor beta chains were read from a single sample in a study of blood T cell repertoires in COVID-19. Using immunoSEQ multiplex PCR, the repertoire was profiled, and TCRdb retains in-frame clones only, with some absent. The sample lists around 270,000 clones; 86% were seen once. The specimen sequenced was peripheral blood. These receptors originate from a man aged 35-49 years who had recovered from COVID-19. CDR3s include the opening cysteine and the closing phenylalanine or tryptophan. The D gene is left open where the match is weak. Part of the rows lack a size; the others show once, few, many or a class for expanded clones.

>-|-|TRBJ2-2|TRBV21-1
CASSKNDRAKTGELFF
TGTGCCAGCAGCAAAAATGACAGGGCGAAGACCGGGGAGCTGTTTTTT
>few|TRBD1|TRBJ1-6|TRBV19
CASRGQGAGNSPLHF
TGTGCCAGTAGGGGACAGGGGGCAGGTAATTCACCCCTCCACTTT
>-|-|TRBJ1-2|TRBV7-9
CASSLAAGGGYTF
TGTGCCAGCAGCTTAGCTGCGGGGGGTGGCTACACCTTC
>-|TRBD1|TRBJ2-1|TRBV19
CASSSTGGSGNEQFF
TGTGCCAGTAGTTCGACAGGGGGATCGGGCAATGAGCAGTTCTTC
>-|-|TRBJ1-2|TRBV9
CASSTGGRSYTF
TGTGCCAGCAGCACGGGAGGTAGGAGCTACACCTTC
>-|-|TRBJ2-7|TRBV6-2/TRBV6-3
CASSNRVREQYF
TGTGCCAGCAGTAACAGGGTCCGCGAGCAGTACTTC
>-|TRBD1|TRBJ2-5|TRBV6-1
CASSEASGTGKETQYF
TGTGCCAGCAGTGAAGCAAGCGGGACAGGGAAAGAGACCCAGTACTTC
>-|-|TRBJ1-6|TRBV5-4
CASSLKQGISSPLHF
TGTGCCAGCAGCTTGAAACAGGGAATAAGTTCACCCCTCCACTTT
>-|-|TRBJ1-1|TRBV6-5
CASRADQYANTEAFF
TGTGCCAGCAGGGCCGATCAATATGCGAACACTGAAGCTTTCTTT
>few|-|TRBJ2-7|TRBV6-1
CASSEKQAGSYEQYF
TGTGCCAGCAGTGAAAAACAAGCGGGTTCCTACGAGCAGTACTTC
>-|-|TRBJ1-2|TRBV20-1
CSASSGSGYGYTF
TGCAGTGCTAGTTCCGGGTCTGGCTATGGCTACACCTTC
>-|-|TRBJ1-1|TRBV12-3/TRBV12-4
CASSLRQDNFF
TGTGCCAGCAGTTTAAGGCAGGATAATTTCTTT
>-|-|TRBJ1-3|TRBV19
CASSTHKLTASSGNTIYF
TGTGCCAGTAGTACCCATAAACTTACTGCAAGCTCTGGAAACACCATATATTTT
>-|TRBD1|TRBJ2-2|TRBV6-4
CASSAGTGANTGELFF
TGTGCCAGCAGTGCTGGGACAGGTGCTAACACCGGGGAGCTGTTTTTT
>-|TRBD1|TRBJ1-2|TRBV27
CASSLSIAGGNYGYTF
TGTGCCAGCAGTTTATCTATCGCAGGGGGGAACTATGGCTACACCTTC
>-|TRBD2|TRBJ2-3|TRBV5-1
CASSRGGSSGRQSTDTQYF
TGCGCCAGCAGCCGCGGGGGAAGTAGCGGGCGCCAAAGCACAGATACGCAGTATTTT
>-|TRBD2|TRBJ2-1|TRBV14
CASSPIAGVYNEQFF
TGTGCCAGCAGTCCAATAGCGGGAGTCTACAATGAGCAGTTCTTC
>-|-|TRBJ1-5|TRBV12-3/TRBV12-4
CASSSGLGEPQHF
TGTGCCAGCAGTTCTGGCTTAGGGGAGCCCCAGCATTTT
>-|TRBD2|TRBJ2-7|TRBV7-9
CASSSGGTVGLAGGNEQYF
TGTGCCAGCAGCTCCGGGGGGACAGTCGGACTAGCGGGAGGTAACGAGCAGTACTTC
>-|-|TRBJ2-3|TRBV2
CASSALLGGRTDTQYF
TGTGCCAGCAGTGCCCTATTGGGGGGGCGGACAGATACGCAGTATTTT
>-|TRBD1|TRBJ1-5|TRBV7-9
CASSSRDRGRNQPQHF
TGTGCCAGCAGCTCTAGGGACAGGGGCCGCAATCAGCCCCAGCATTTT
>once|TRBD1|TRBJ1-2|TRBV9
CASSVARGSYTF
TGTGCCAGCAGCGTAGCCAGGGGGAGCTACACCTTC
>-|TRBD1|TRBJ1-4|TRBV5-6
CASSHRQGDRIEKLFF
TGTGCCAGCAGCCACCGACAGGGGGACAGGATTGAAAAACTGTTTTTT
>-|-|TRBJ2-7|TRBV7-2
CASSRSATAQYEQYF
TGTGCCAGCAGCCGGAGCGCGACTGCTCAATACGAGCAGTACTTC
>-|TRBD2|TRBJ2-2|TRBV6-6
CASSSPGTSGVGELFF
TGTGCCAGCAGTTCCCCCGGGACTAGCGGGGTCGGGGAGCTGTTTTTT
>-|-|TRBJ2-7|TRBV27
CASSPSLSVEQYF
TGTGCCAGCAGTCCGTCCCTATCGGTTGAGCAGTACTTC
>-|TRBD2|TRBJ2-1|TRBV5-4
CASSLVGTSAYNEQFF
TGTGCCAGCAGCTTGGTTGGGACTAGCGCATACAATGAGCAGTTCTTC
>-|TRBD1|TRBJ1-2|TRBV4-3
CASSQEQGPYGYTF
TGCGCCAGCAGCCAAGAACAGGGGCCGTATGGCTACACCTTC
>-|-|TRBJ1-6|TRBV6-5
CASSSGQLNSPLHF
TGTGCCAGCAGTTCGGGACAACTAAATTCACCCCTCCACTTT
>-|-|TRBJ1-1|TRBV7-2
CASSLVQGVEAFF
TGTGCCAGCAGCTTAGTTCAGGGTGTGGAAGCTTTCTTT
>-|TRBD1|TRBJ2-7|TRBV19
CASSVTGGMDEQYF
TGTGCCAGTAGTGTGACAGGGGGCATGGACGAGCAGTACTTC
>-|TRBD1|TRBJ1-2|TRBV12-3/TRBV12-4
CASSLDRGRGYTF
TGTGCCAGCAGCCTAGACAGGGGGCGCGGCTACACCTTC
>-|-|TRBJ2-7|TRBV7-2
CASSLTRSTYEQYF
TGTGCCAGCAGCTTAACGAGGTCTACCTACGAGCAGTACTTC
>-|-|TRBJ2-7|TRBV7-9
CASSPSRNEQYF
TGTGCCAGCAGCCCCTCGAGGAACGAGCAGTACTTC
>-|-|TRBJ1-5|TRBV21-1
CASRGRDGGNQPQHF
TGTGCCAGCAGAGGGCGGGATGGGGGCAATCAGCCCCAGCATTTT
>-|-|TRBJ2-2|TRBV7-6
CASSQGGELFF
TGTGCCAGCAGCCAGGGCGGGGAGCTGTTTTTT
>-|TRBD1|TRBJ1-6|TRBV10-1
CASSERDRVRGSPLHF
TGCGCCAGCAGTGAAAGAGACAGGGTGAGAGGATCACCCCTCCACTTT
>once|TRBD1|TRBJ1-2|TRBV15
CATSRGQGGYGYTF
TGTGCCACCAGCAGGGGACAGGGGGGCTATGGCTACACCTTC
>-|TRBD2|TRBJ2-2|TRBV11-2
CASSILAGGGRNTGELFF
TGTGCCAGCAGCATACTAGCGGGGGGAGGTCGGAACACCGGGGAGCTGTTTTTT
>-|-|TRBJ1-1|TRBV11-1
CASSYTGRAVNTEAFF
TGTGCCAGCAGCTATACAGGGAGGGCGGTGAACACTGAAGCTTTCTTT
>-|TRBD2|TRBJ2-7|TRBV30
CAWSVRVGTSGRANEQYF
TGTGCCTGGAGTGTACGGGTCGGGACTAGCGGGAGGGCTAACGAGCAGTACTTC
>-|TRBD2|TRBJ2-1|TRBV3-1/TRBV3-2
CASSLGLAGGPIYNEQFF
TGTGCCAGCAGCCTCGGACTAGCGGGGGGGCCGATCTACAATGAGCAGTTCTTC
>-|-|TRBJ1-1|TRBV5-4
CASSSLPRGVTEAFF
TGTGCCAGCAGCTCTCTACCACGGGGGGTCACTGAAGCTTTCTTT
>-|-|TRBJ2-7|TRBV19
CASSPYGDAYEQYF
TGTGCCAGTAGTCCCTACGGGGATGCCTACGAGCAGTACTTC
>few|TRBD1|TRBJ1-2|TRBV5-4
CASSVDRESGYTF
TGTGCCAGCAGCGTCGACAGGGAGAGTGGCTACACCTTC